This paragraph covers one T cell receptor (beta chain) sequence. This clone was seen a single time. No antigen is known for it. No much larger clone exists at a distance of one base, and base qualities are not known. The sample originates from a study of technical replicates of blood from a handful of donors (dated by TCRdb to between 2016 and 2019). The protocol used for the library was the immunoSEQ multiplex PCR assay. What TCRdb holds here is the immuneACCESS table cut down to in-frame rearrangements. Part of the clones is not present; checked against another copy, under half of the missing clones reflect an unresolved V gene, and the others are unexplained. This sample comprises tens of thousands of clones, around 94% of them detected only once. The ten biggest clones cover around 0.37% of the sample. As encoded in the germline V gene, CDR1 is SGHRS while CDR2 is YFSETQ. Inclusive of the bounding cysteine and phenylalanine, the CDR3 is 18 residues long. Only the CDR3 DNA is retained, 54 bases long and in frame from the first base. Trimming accounts for 1 base at V and 7 bases at J, while the number of junction bases matched to no gene is 12.

The rearrangement joined TRBV5-1 to TRBJ2-1; a stretch of 12 junction bases matches TRBD2. The sample was T cells isolated from PBMCs. The receptor's source is a human donor in good health. The CDR3: CASSLRLAGGVKLNEQFF. The nucleotides are TGCGCCAGCAGCTTGAGGCTAGCGGGAGGGGTGAAGTTAAATGAGCAGTTCTTC.